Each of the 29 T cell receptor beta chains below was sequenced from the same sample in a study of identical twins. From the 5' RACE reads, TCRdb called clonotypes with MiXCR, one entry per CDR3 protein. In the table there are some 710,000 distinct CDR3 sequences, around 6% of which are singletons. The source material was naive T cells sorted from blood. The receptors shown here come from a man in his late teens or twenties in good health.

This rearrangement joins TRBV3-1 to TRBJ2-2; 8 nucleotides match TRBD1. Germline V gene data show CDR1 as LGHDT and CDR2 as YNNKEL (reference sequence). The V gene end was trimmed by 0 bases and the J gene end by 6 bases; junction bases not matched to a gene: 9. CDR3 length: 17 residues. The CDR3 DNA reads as TGTGCCAGCAGCCAAGATTGGACAGGGTCGAGCGCCGGGGAGCTGTTTTTT. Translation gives CASSQDWTGSSAGELFF.

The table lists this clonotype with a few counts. The CDR3 sequence is CASSAQRENIQYF. For the CDR3, the DNA is TGTGCCAGCAGCGCCCAGAGGGAAAACATTCAGTACTTC. The chain has TRBV2 and TRBJ2-4; TRBD2 might be the D (5 bases). V was clipped by 6 bases and J by 5 bases, with 11 bases between them. The CDR3 has 13 amino acids. Germline CDR1 is SNHLY and CDR2 is FYNNEI.

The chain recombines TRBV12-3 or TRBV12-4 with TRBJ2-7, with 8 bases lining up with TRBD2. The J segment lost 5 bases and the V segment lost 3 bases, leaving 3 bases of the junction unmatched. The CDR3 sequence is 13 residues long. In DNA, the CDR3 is TGTGCCAGCAGTTTCGGACTAGCCCACGAGCAGTACGTC. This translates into CASSFGLAHEQYV.

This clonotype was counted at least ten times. The CDR3 here is CASSLGDYMTDTQYF. The CDR3 nucleotides read TGTGCCAGCAGCTTGGGGGACTATATGACAGATACGCAGTATTTT. This chain links TRBV5-5 with TRBJ2-3, with 7 bases identical to TRBD2. Germline values: CDR1 SGHKS, CDR2 YYEKEE (reference sequence). Germline trimming cut 0 bases from V and 3 bases from J; bases unmatched to any gene: 4. CDR3 length equals 15 residues.

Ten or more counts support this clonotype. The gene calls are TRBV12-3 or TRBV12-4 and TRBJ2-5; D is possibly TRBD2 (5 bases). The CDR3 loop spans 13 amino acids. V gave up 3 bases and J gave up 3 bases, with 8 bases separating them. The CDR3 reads CASSFRGEETQYF. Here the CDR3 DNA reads TGTGCCAGCAGTTTCCGGGGAGAAGAGACCCAGTACTTC.

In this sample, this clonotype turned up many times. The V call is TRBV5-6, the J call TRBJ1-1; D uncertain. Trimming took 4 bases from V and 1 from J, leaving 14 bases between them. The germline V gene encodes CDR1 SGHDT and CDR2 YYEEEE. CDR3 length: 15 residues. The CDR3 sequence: CASSPLPLTNTEAFF. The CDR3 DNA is TGTGCCAGCAGCCCGTTACCGTTAACGAACACTGAAGCTTTCTTT.

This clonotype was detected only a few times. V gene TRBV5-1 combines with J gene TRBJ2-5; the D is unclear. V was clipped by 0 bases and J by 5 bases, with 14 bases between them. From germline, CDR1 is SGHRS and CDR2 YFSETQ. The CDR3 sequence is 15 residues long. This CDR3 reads CASSLEASPPETQYF. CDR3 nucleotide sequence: TGCGCCAGCAGCTTGGAAGCGTCCCCTCCCGAGACCCAGTACTTC.

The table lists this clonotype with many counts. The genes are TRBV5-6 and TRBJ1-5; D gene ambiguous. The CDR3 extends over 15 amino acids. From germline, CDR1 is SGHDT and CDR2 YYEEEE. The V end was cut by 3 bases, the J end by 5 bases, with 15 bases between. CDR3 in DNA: TGTGCCAGCAGCTCGTCGTTCGAAGCCCATCAGCCCCAGCATTTT. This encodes CASSSSFEAHQPQHF.

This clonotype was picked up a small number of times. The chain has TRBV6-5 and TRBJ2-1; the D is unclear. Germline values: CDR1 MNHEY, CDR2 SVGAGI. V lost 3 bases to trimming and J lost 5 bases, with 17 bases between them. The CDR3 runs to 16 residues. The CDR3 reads CASSYHQGALDNEQFF. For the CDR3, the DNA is TGTGCCAGCAGTTATCATCAAGGAGCCCTTGACAATGAGCAGTTCTTC.

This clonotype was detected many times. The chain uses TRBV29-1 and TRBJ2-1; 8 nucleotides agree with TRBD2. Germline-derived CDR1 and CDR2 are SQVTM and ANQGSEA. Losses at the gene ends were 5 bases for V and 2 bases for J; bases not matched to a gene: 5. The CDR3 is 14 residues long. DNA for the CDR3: TGCAGCGTTATAACTAGCGGAACCTACAATGAGCAGTTCTTC. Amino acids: CSVITSGTYNEQFF.

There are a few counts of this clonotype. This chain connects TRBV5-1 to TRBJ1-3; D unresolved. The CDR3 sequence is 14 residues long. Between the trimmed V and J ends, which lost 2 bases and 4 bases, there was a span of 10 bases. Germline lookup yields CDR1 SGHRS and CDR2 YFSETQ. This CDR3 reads CASSFEFGGNTIYF. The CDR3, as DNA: TGCGCCAGCAGCTTTGAGTTCGGAGGAAACACCATATATTTT.

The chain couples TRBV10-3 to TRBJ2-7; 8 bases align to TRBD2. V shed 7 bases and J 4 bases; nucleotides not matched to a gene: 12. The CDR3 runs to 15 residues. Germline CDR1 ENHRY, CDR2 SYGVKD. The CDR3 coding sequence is TGTGCCATCAAGATTAGCGGGATTAATGGGTACGAGCAGTACTTC. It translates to CAIKISGINGYEQYF.

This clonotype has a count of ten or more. This CDR3 reads CATGVRGSSNQPQHF. As DNA, the CDR3 is TGTGCCACCGGAGTTCGGGGTTCTAGCAATCAGCCCCAGCATTTT. The chain couples TRBV24-1 to TRBJ1-5; D is unresolved. Trimming took 9 bases from V and 0 from J, leaving 14 bases between them. Germline values: CDR1 KGHDR, CDR2 SFDVKD. The CDR3 sequence is 15 residues long.

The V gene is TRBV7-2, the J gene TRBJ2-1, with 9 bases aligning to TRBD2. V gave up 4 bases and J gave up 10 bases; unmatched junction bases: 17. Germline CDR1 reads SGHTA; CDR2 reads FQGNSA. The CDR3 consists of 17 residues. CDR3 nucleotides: TGTGCCAGCAGCTGGGCCCTGGCGGGAGGGCCCGGCTACGAGCAGTTCTTC. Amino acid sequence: CASSWALAGGPGYEQFF.

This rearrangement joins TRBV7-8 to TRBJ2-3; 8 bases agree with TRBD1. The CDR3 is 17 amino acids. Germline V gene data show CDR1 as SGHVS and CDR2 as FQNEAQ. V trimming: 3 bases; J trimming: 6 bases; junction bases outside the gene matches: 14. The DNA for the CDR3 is TGTGCCAGCAGCTTTTCAGCCTGGCAGGGGGCTGCGGATACGCAGTATTTT. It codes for CASSFSAWQGAADTQYF.

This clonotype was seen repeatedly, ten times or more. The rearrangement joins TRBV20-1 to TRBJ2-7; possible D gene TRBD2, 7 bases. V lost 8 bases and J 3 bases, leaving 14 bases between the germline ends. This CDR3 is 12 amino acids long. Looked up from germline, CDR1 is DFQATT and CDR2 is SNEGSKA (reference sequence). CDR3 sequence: CSPIGGHYEQYF. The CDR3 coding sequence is TGCAGTCCCATCGGGGGGCACTACGAGCAGTACTTC.

The CDR3 protein is CASSRQGMEAFF. Here the CDR3 DNA reads TGTGCCAGCAGCAGACAGGGTATGGAAGCTTTCTTT. The chain combines TRBV7-9 with TRBJ1-1; 7 nucleotides agree with TRBD1. CDR3 length: 12 amino acids. The junction had 5 bases not matched to a gene; V was cut back by 5 bases and J by 8 bases. Germline CDR1 reads SEHNR; CDR2 reads FQNEAQ (reference sequence). The variable domain in full, completed from reference TRBV7-9 and TRBJ1-1, reads DTGVSQNPRHKITKRGQNVTFRCDPISEHNRLYWYRQTLGQGPEFLTYFQNEAQLEKSRLLSDRFSAERPKGSFSTLEIQRTEQGDSAMYLCASSRQGMEAFFGQGTRLTVV.

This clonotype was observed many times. CDR3 sequence (DNA): TGTGCCAGCAGCTTAAGGACAGTGTACAATGAGCAGTTCTTC. Amino acid sequence: CASSLRTVYNEQFF. The chain employs TRBV7-2 and TRBJ2-1; weak D call: TRBD1 (6 bases). V was trimmed by 2 bases and J by 4 bases, leaving 9 bases between them. This CDR3 has 14 amino acids. From germline, CDR1 is SGHTA and CDR2 FQGNSA.

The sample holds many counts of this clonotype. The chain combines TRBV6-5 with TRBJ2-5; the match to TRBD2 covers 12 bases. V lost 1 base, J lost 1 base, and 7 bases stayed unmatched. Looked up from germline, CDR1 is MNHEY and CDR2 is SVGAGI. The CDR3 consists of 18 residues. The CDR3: CASSYFLAGGPGQETQYF. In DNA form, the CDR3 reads TGTGCCAGCAGTTACTTCCTAGCGGGGGGGCCCGGCCAAGAGACCCAGTACTTC.

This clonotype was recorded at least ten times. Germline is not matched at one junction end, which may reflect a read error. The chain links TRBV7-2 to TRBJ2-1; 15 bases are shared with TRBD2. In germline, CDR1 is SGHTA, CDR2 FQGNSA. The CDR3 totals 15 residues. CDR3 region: CASSPGLAGGGALLF. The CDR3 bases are TGTGCCAGCAGCCCGGGACTAGCGGGAGGAGGAGCTCTTCTCTTC.

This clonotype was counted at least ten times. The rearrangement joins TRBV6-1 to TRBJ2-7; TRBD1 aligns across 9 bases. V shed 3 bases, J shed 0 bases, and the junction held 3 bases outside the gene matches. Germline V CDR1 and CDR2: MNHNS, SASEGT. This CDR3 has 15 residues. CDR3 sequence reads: CASSEGQGSSYEQYV. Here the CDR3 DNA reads TGTGCCAGCAGTGAGGGACAGGGAAGCTCCTACGAGCAGTACGTC.

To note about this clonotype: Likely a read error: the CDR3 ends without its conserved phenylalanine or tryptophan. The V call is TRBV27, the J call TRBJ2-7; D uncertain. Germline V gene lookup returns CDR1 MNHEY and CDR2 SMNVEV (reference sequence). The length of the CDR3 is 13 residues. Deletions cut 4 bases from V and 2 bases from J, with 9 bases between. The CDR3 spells CASSYREAYEQYL. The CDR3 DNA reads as TGTGCCAGCAGTTATAGAGAGGCCTACGAGCAGTACTTG.

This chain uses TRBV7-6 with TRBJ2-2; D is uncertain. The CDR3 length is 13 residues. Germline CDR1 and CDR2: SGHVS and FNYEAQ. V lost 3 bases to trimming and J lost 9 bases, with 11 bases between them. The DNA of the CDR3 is TGTGCCAGCAGCTTGGTTAGCATTCGGGAGCTGTTTTTT. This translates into CASSLVSIRELFF. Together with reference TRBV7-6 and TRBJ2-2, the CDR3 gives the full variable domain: GAGVSQSPRYKVTKRGQDVALRCDPISGHVSLYWYRQALGQGPEFLTYFNYEAQQDKSGLPNDRFSAERPEGSISTLTIQRTEQRDSAMYRCASSLVSIRELFFGEGSRLTVL.

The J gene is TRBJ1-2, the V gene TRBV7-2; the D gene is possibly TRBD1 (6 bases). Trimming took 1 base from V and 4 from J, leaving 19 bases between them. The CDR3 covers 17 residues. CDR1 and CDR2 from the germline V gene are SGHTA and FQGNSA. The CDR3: CASSLVSAGGGIYGYTF. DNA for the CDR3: TGTGCCAGCAGCTTAGTTAGCGCTGGGGGCGGTATCTATGGCTACACCTTC.

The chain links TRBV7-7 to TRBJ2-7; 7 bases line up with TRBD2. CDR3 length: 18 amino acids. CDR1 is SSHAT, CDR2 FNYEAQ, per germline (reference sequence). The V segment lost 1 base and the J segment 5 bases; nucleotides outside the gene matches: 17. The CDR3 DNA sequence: TGTGCCAGCAGCTTAGACCATTATCGGGAGGCGGCATCCGACGAGCAGTACGTC. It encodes CASSLDHYREAASDEQYV.

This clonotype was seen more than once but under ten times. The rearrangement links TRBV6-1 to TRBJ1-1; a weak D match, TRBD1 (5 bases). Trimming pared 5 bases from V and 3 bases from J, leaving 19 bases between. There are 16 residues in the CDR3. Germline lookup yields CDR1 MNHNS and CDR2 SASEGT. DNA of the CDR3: TGTGCCAGCAGTCGCCGATGGACAATGGGGGACACTGAAGCTTTCTTT. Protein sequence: CASSRRWTMGDTEAFF.

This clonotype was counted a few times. Written as DNA, the CDR3 is TGTGCCAGCAGTTACTTGTCGCCGATTGGCTACACCTTC. Its translation is CASSYLSPIGYTF. The rearrangement joins TRBV6-2 or TRBV6-3 to TRBJ1-2; D not resolved. CDR1 is MNHEY and CDR2 is SVGEGT in the germline V gene. The V gene lost 1 base and the J gene lost 7 bases, with 10 bases spanning the gap. The CDR3 loop spans 13 amino acids.

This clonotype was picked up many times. CDR3 nucleotide sequence: TGCAGTGCTAGAGAGGATACCCACGCAGATACGCAGTATTTT. Protein sequence: CSAREDTHADTQYF. The chain employs TRBV20-1 and TRBJ2-3; D remains unclear. Per the germline V gene, CDR1 is DFQATT and CDR2 is SNEGSKA (reference sequence). Trimming removed 0 bases from V and 4 bases from J, with 11 bases in between. The CDR3 contains 14 residues.

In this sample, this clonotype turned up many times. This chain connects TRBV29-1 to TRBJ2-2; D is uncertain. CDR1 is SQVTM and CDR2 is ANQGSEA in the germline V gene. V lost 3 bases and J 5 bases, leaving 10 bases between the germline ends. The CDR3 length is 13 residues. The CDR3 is CSVETQATGELFF. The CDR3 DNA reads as TGCAGCGTTGAGACCCAGGCTACCGGGGAGCTGTTTTTT.